This T cell receptor beta chain was captured in a study of T cell responses to AZD1222 COVID-19 vaccine (dated by TCRdb to 2020 to 2023). Broadly, across the study: A total of around 240 trial participants underwent TCR sequencing, of whom about 200 received two doses of AZD1222 and about 25 received two doses of the MenACWY control vaccine. Trial participants were enrolled by age into subgroups of 18-55, 56-69 and 70-plus years, and approximately 150, 30 and 60 TCR-sequenced participants, respectively, were included in these subgroups. What the study reported, not specific to this receptor: Conclusions about previously exposed vaccinees are limited, since just a handful of AZD1222 recipients were seropositive for SARS-CoV-2 at baseline. Reportedly, almost half of the unique spike-specific TCRs recognized epitopes lying outside the regions that are mutated in the B.1.351 and B.1.1.7 variants. A significant rise in spike-specific TCR breadth and depth was observed after two AZD1222 doses relative to day 0 and relative to MenACWY recipients. The 56-69-year group was small, and its depth increase did not reach significance, likely because of low power. Vaccine-associated CD4 TCRs spanned the whole spike protein, with dominant responses in regions 160-218 and 743-854. Participants were mostly white British, with more females than males. The authors suggested clonal diversity may have been underestimated. Because no samples from the day 14 peak response were available, repertoires could be characterized only after the peak T cell response.

Read against the paper, the sample's time point label means: about 28 days (+/-7) after the second vaccine dose. The treatment or condition label on this specimen signifies: meningococcal conjugate vaccine given as trial control. Samples from vaccinated people were obtained from the UK trials COV001 and COV002, which included a single-blind randomized controlled phase 2/3 trial of AZD1222 (ChAdOx1 nCoV-19) in healthy adults. For TCRbeta chain sequencing, PBMC samples from trial participants were taken at day 0 and at day 28 after the second dose. The CDR3 regions of human TCRbeta chains were analyzed by immunosequencing. Processing in the source paper ran as follows. TCRs in the repertoires were compared against a reference library of SARS-CoV-2-specific TCRs that had been generated with the MIRA antigen-specificity platform. Breadth meant the fraction of unique TCRs that were SARS-CoV-2-associated, whereas depth meant the fraction of total T cells that were SARS-CoV-2-associated. Using the MIRA data, each spike-specific TCR was mapped to the spike region that the TCR reacts to and placed in a CD4 or CD8 class. Log10-transformed breadth and depth values were compared by one-way ANOVA with Sidak's multiple comparisons tests. TCRdb took this table from immuneACCESS and kept in-frame rearrangements with V and J called. Such tables lack part of the clones; where checked against another copy, unresolved V genes explain under half of the gap, and the rest is unexplained. The DNA was the basis for D and trimming; V, J and clone size are from that table. For this sample there are 130,000 or so clones; 65% to 90% appear just once. The biggest ten clones account for 7.9% of the sample.

Worth noting for this clone: This clone's antigen is unknown. No clone much larger than this one lies a single base away; base qualities are absent.

Sequenced here: peripheral blood, sampled 28 days after the second dose of the MenACWY control vaccine. This clonotype originated in an adult who received the MenACWY meningococcal vaccine as a control.

The nucleotides read TGCGCCAGCAGCCAAGAAAGTGGACCAAATACAAGTGGCTACACCTTC. This is translated as CASSQESGPNTSGYTF. Recombination connected TRBV4-1 to TRBJ1-2; no D gene call is confident. Measured from the cysteine to the phenylalanine, the CDR3 is 16 residues long. Kept here is only the CDR3 DNA, which spans 48 bases and is read in frame from base 1. Reading the germline V gene gives CDR1 MGHRA and CDR2 YSYEKL. V sheds 0 bases and J sheds 7 bases, leaving 18 bases between their ends.